This T cell receptor (beta chain) comes out of a study of chemoradiotherapy in HPV16-positive cancers. Study information: Functional T-cell assays on two HPV16-positive patients' cells defined candidate HPV-specific clones and common TCR motifs.

There are 15 residues in the CDR3. Germline V lookup: CDR1 MNHNS, CDR2 SASEGT. Trimming shortened V by 4 bases and J by 4 bases, and 14 bases separated the two germline ends. A remark on this clone: Its cognate antigen is unknown.

Using immunoSEQ multiplex PCR, the repertoire was profiled, and TCRdb retains in-frame clones only, with some absent. Here the sample spans roughly 34,000 clones, about 85% being singletons. Study-level findings and limits: Only two HPV16-positive patients supplied the functional HPV-specificity definition. Candidate HPV-specific clones and E7-related TCR motifs grew in tumor during treatment.

This receptor was taken from a human donor with HPV-associated anogenital cancer. The rearrangement links TRBV6-1 to TRBJ1-5; D is possibly TRBD1 (5 bases). The sequencing here drew on blood, taken from a patient who underwent chemoradiotherapy. CDR3: CASSALAGTNQPQHF. The CDR3 bases are TGTGCCAGCAGTGCCCTGGCAGGGACTAATCAGCCCCAGCATTTT.